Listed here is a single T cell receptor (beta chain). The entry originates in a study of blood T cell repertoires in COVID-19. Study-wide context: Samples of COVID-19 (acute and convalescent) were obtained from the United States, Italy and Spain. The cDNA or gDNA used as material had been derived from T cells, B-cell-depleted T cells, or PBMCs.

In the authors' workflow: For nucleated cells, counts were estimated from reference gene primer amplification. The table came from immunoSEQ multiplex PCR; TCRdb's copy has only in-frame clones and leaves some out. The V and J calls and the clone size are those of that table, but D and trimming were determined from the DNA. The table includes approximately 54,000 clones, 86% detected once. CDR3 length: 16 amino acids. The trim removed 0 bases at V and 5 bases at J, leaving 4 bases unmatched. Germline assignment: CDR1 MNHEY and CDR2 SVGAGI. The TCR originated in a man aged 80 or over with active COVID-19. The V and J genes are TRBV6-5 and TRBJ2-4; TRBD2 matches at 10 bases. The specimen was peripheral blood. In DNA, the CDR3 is TGTGCCAGCAGTTACTCCGCTAGCGGGAGCCAAAACATTCAGTACTTC. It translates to CASSYSASGSQNIQYF.